Sequencing of this TCR beta chain was carried out in a study of blood T cell repertoires in COVID-19. At the level of the study: In each case, the material was cDNA or gDNA derived from T cells, B-cell-depleted T cells, or PBMCs.

The germline V gene has CDR1 MNHEY and CDR2 SMNVEV (reference sequence). This CDR3 is 15 amino acids long. V lost 2 bases, J lost 3 bases, and 12 bases lay in between. This clone showed up just once. The protocol was immunoSEQ multiplex PCR, while the TCRdb copy is restricted to in-frame clones and leaves out a portion. The sample lists about 440,000 clones; approximately 89% were seen once. Sequenced input: peripheral blood. V usage is TRBV27 and J usage is TRBJ2-3, with D perhaps TRBD1 (6 bases). This receptor was obtained from a woman aged 45-65 years with COVID-19, enrolled during active disease. The CDR3 loop is CASSLTGQGTDTQYF. The CDR3 DNA is TGTGCCAGCAGTTTAACAGGGCAGGGGACAGATACGCAGTATTTT.